Presented here are 29 T cell receptor beta chains from one specimen sequenced in a study of cytomegalovirus exposure and HLA in healthy donors. Primers included in the PCR were 60 Vbeta and 13 Jbeta primers. Data came from immunoSEQ multiplex PCR; TCRdb stores just in-frame clones and leaves some out. The table includes around 100,000 clones, around three quarters detected once. Sequencing used PBMCs. These receptors all come from a man in his fifties or sixties in good health and CMV-seropositive.

The V gene is TRBV18, the J gene TRBJ1-2; D uncertain. The V gene lost 3 bases and the J gene lost 1 base, with 15 bases spanning the gap. CDR1 and CDR2 from the germline V gene are KGHSH and LQKENI. There are 16 residues in the CDR3. The CDR3 reads CASSPSQTEFNYGYTF. The CDR3 nucleotides are TGTGCCAGCTCACCTAGTCAGACGGAGTTTAACTATGGCTACACCTTC.

The chain uses TRBV10-2 and TRBJ2-5; 9 bases line up with TRBD2. The tail of the sequence fits TRBJ2-7 better, so the J call may be wrong. This CDR3 comprises 15 residues. The V gene's germline CDR1 is WSHSY and CDR2 SAAADI. The CDR3 is CASMNMGLAIYEQYF. The CDR3 region has the DNA TGCGCCAGCATGAACATGGGACTAGCTATCTACGAGCAGTACTTC.

This sequence joins TRBV10-2 and TRBJ2-2, with D possibly TRBD2 on 5 matching bases. Looked up from germline, CDR1 is WSHSY and CDR2 is SAAADI. V was shortened by 5 bases and J by 0 bases, with 10 bases between the two germline ends. The CDR3 covers 15 residues. The CDR3 loop is CASSLASANTGELFF. The CDR3 coding sequence is TGCGCCAGCAGTTTAGCGTCCGCGAACACCGGGGAGCTGTTTTTT.

This clone has a handful of counts. The chain employs TRBV6-5 and TRBJ2-3; the D is unclear. V lost 6 bases and J lost 0, with 13 bases in between. CDR1 MNHEY and CDR2 SVGAGI come from the germline V gene. The CDR3 spans 15 residues. The DNA of the CDR3 is TGTGCCAGCAGCTTCGAGGCGAGTAGCACAGATACGCAGTATTTT. Its protein product is CASSFEASSTDTQYF.

This chain connects TRBV7-3 to TRBJ2-3, with D possibly matching TRBD2 (5 bases). The germline V gene has CDR1 SGHTA and CDR2 FQGTGA. This CDR3 has 15 amino acids. Trimming shortened V by 4 bases and J by 8 bases, and 19 bases separated the two germline ends. The CDR3 DNA follows: TGTGCCAGCAGCTACGGAGGAGGTTCGGGGAGTACGCAGTATTTT. This encodes CASSYGGGSGSTQYF.

With regard to this clone: The junction does not match germline at one end; this may be a read error. CDR3 residues: CASSEFAGGKAVF. CDR3 nucleotide sequence: TGCGCCAGCAGTGAGTTTGCGGGAGGGAAAGCGGTCTTC. The J gene is TRBJ2-1, the V gene TRBV10-1, with 9 bases fitting TRBD2. Germline V gives CDR1 WNHNN, CDR2 SYGVQD (reference sequence). The CDR3 covers 13 residues.

The rearrangement joins TRBV19 to TRBJ2-7; 7 nucleotides line up with TRBD2. V gave up 5 bases and J gave up 2 bases; unmatched junction bases: 9. Germline V CDR1 and CDR2: LNHDA, SQIVND (reference sequence). The CDR3 spans 15 residues. CDR3 nucleotide sequence: TGTGCCAGTAGTCTAGGGCTAGCGGTGGCCTACGAGCAGTACTTC. Protein product: CASSLGLAVAYEQYF.

This clone was observed once. The CDR3 nucleotides are TGTGCCAGCAGCATCGGACAGGACACTGAAGCTTTCTTT. Amino acids: CASSIGQDTEAFF. The V gene is TRBV7-3, the J gene TRBJ1-1; 7 bases match TRBD1. The CDR3 length is 13 residues. Germline V gives CDR1 SGHTA, CDR2 FQGTGA. After removal of 5 bases from V and 3 bases from J, the junction contained 3 bases not matched to a gene.

The chain is built from TRBV7-8 and TRBJ2-5, with D unresolved. The CDR3 covers 13 residues. V was trimmed by 5 bases and J by 0 bases, leaving 7 bases between them. Germline V CDR1 and CDR2: SGHVS, FQNEAQ. The CDR3 is CASSPRHQETQYF. In nucleotides, the CDR3 is TGTGCCAGCAGCCCCCGTCACCAAGAGACCCAGTACTTC.

The DNA of the CDR3 is TGTGCCAGCGGGGTGGGAGGGGCAACCTACGAGCAGTACTTC. This translates into CASGVGGATYEQYF. This rearrangement joins TRBV7-9 to TRBJ2-7; 7 nucleotides agree with TRBD2. The CDR3 has 14 amino acids. V trimming: 8 bases; J trimming: 2 bases; junction bases outside the gene matches: 9. Germline CDR1 and CDR2: SEHNR and FQNEAQ (reference sequence).

This clone was observed a handful of times. The rearrangement joins TRBV6-5 to TRBJ1-2; TRBD1 matches 8 bases. The V and J ends lost 5 bases and 8 bases, in that order; junction bases with no gene match: 13. Looked up from germline, CDR1 is MNHEY and CDR2 is SVGAGI. The CDR3 extends over 15 amino acids. The CDR3 spells CASSRAGQGSGGYTF. In DNA, the CDR3 is TGTGCCAGCAGTCGTGCCGGACAGGGATCGGGCGGCTACACCTTC.

There are a few counts of this clone. The chain joins TRBV2 to TRBJ2-3, with TRBD2 matching 8 bases. The CDR3 has 15 amino acids. Germline assignment: CDR1 SNHLY and CDR2 FYNNEI. V lost 2 bases, J lost 6 bases, and 7 bases stayed unmatched. Here the CDR3 reads CASSEKRELSDTQYF. As DNA, the CDR3 is TGTGCCAGCAGTGAAAAGCGGGAGCTATCCGATACGCAGTATTTT.

The chain uses TRBV7-9 and TRBJ1-6; no definite D call. CDR3 size: 13 residues. V gave up 0 bases and J gave up 9 bases, with 6 bases separating them. From germline, CDR1 is SEHNR and CDR2 FQNEAQ (reference sequence). This CDR3 is CASSLAMSSPLHF. CDR3 bases: TGTGCCAGCAGCTTAGCCATGAGTTCACCCCTCCACTTT.

The CDR3, as DNA: TGTGCCAGCAGTTACTCGGGGGGGGCATCCTACGAGCAGTACTTC. This translates into CASSYSGGASYEQYF. V is TRBV6-5 and J is TRBJ2-7; the D gene is possibly TRBD2 (7 bases). V was shortened by 0 bases and J by 1 base, with 10 bases between the two germline ends. The CDR3 is 15 residues long. CDR1 MNHEY and CDR2 SVGAGI come from the germline V gene.

This chain connects TRBV29-1 to TRBJ2-7; 7 bases agree with TRBD2. Germline CDR1 reads SQVTM; CDR2 reads ANQGSEA. Unmatched junction bases numbered 6, after V lost 4 bases and J lost 3 bases. This CDR3 has 13 residues. The CDR3 loop is CSVGRPGGYEQYF. The CDR3 nucleotides are TGCAGCGTTGGCAGGCCGGGGGGCTACGAGCAGTACTTC.

The J gene is TRBJ2-5, the V gene TRBV27; TRBD2 matches at 10 bases. V trimming: 3 bases; J trimming: 5 bases; junction bases outside the gene matches: 6. Germline-derived CDR1 and CDR2 are MNHEY and SMNVEV (reference sequence). The CDR3 runs to 15 residues. The CDR3 DNA sequence: TGTGCCAGCAGTTTTCTAGCGGGAGTTCCTGAGACCCAGTACTTC. Translated: CASSFLAGVPETQYF.

The chain joins TRBV4-2 to TRBJ2-5; 16 bases map to TRBD2. The closer fit of TRBJ2-7 to the DNA end suggests the J call may be wrong. The germline V gene encodes CDR1 LGHNA and CDR2 YNFKEQ. This CDR3 is 19 amino acids long. The CDR3 protein is CASSQGTSGRALGSYEQYF. The CDR3 DNA sequence: TGTGCCAGCAGCCAGGGGACTAGCGGGAGGGCCTTAGGCTCCTACGAGCAGTACTTC.

V usage is TRBV19 and J usage is TRBJ2-5, with 12 positions matching TRBD2. The ends lost 5 bases at V and 5 bases at J; junction bases unmatched: 9. The germline V gene has CDR1 LNHDA and CDR2 SQIVND (reference sequence). The CDR3 runs to 16 residues. CDR3 nucleotides: TGTGCCAGTAGTTTCCGACTAGCGGGAGTTGCGGAGACCCAGTACTTC. It specifies CASSFRLAGVAETQYF.

The rearrangement joins TRBV7-9 to TRBJ2-2; the match to TRBD2 covers 7 bases. The CDR3 runs 14 residues. The germline CDR1 and CDR2 sequences are SEHNR and FQNEAQ (reference sequence). Trimming removed 6 bases from V and 4 bases from J; junction bases left unmatched: 5. The CDR3 DNA is TGTGCCAGCAGGTCTAGCGGTAGCACCGGGGAGCTGTTTTTT. Translated: CASRSSGSTGELFF. The entire variable domain, with the rest obtained from reference TRBV7-9 and TRBJ2-2, is as follows: DTGVSQNPRHKITKRGQNVTFRCDPISEHNRLYWYRQTLGQGPEFLTYFQNEAQLEKSRLLSDRFSAERPKGSFSTLEIQRTEQGDSAMYLCASRSSGSTGELFFGEGSRLTVL.

J is TRBJ2-7 and V is TRBV11-2, with TRBD2 as a possible D gene (5 bases). The V end lost 6 bases, the J end lost 4 bases, and 16 bases lay between the germline ends. The germline V gene has CDR1 SGHAT and CDR2 FQNNGV. The CDR3 spans 14 residues. The CDR3 nucleotides read TGTGCCAGCAGTGGACTCAAGTCACTTTACGAGCAGTACTTC. Translated: CASSGLKSLYEQYF. The entire variable domain, with the rest obtained from reference TRBV11-2 and TRBJ2-7, is as follows: EAGVAQSPRYKIIEKRQSVAFWCNPISGHATLYWYQQILGQGPKLLIQFQNNGVVDDSQLPKDRFSAERLKGVDSTLKIQPAKLEDSAVYLCASSGLKSLYEQYFGPGTRLTVT.

This clone came up a few times. This chain uses TRBV28 with TRBJ1-4; the D is unclear. Germline lookup yields CDR1 MDHEN and CDR2 SYDVKM. The CDR3 extends over 14 amino acids. The V and J ends lost 3 bases and 1 base respectively, with 6 bases between them. As DNA, the CDR3 is TGTGCCAGCAGTTTGGCTGTAACTAATGAAAAACTGTTTTTT. Its protein product is CASSLAVTNEKLFF.

The rearrangement uses TRBV28 and TRBJ1-6, with 8 bases fitting TRBD1. Unmatched junction bases numbered 12, after V lost 1 base and J lost 7 bases. Germline V gene lookup returns CDR1 MDHEN and CDR2 SYDVKM. There are 18 residues in the CDR3. CDR3 bases: TGTGCCAGCAGTTTATATACCCAGGGACAGGCAATGAATTCACCCCTCCACTTT. It translates to CASSLYTQGQAMNSPLHF.

The chain joins TRBV19 to TRBJ1-1, with D perhaps TRBD1 (5 bases). V lost 3 bases, J lost 0 bases, and 17 bases lay in between. This CDR3 has 17 residues. Germline V gene sequence: CDR1 LNHDA, CDR2 SQIVND (reference sequence). The CDR3 sequence is CASSIYGGSWVNTEAFF. The CDR3 bases are TGTGCCAGTAGTATTTACGGGGGGTCGTGGGTGAACACTGAAGCTTTCTTT.

The chain uses TRBV4-1 and TRBJ2-3; TRBD2 matches at 11 bases. V lost 3 bases, J lost 2 bases, and 19 bases stayed unmatched. The length of the CDR3 is 21 residues. Germline CDR1 and CDR2: MGHRA and YSYEKL. The CDR3: CASSHPVGSGRGHVTTDTQYF. The CDR3 DNA reads TGCGCCAGCAGCCACCCGGTTGGTAGCGGGAGGGGCCATGTGACCACAGATACGCAGTATTTT.

The chain recombines TRBV28 with TRBJ2-3, with a weak D call TRBD1 (6 bases). Trimming cost V 4 bases and J 11 bases, with 16 bases left between them. The CDR3 length is 13 residues. The V gene's germline CDR1 is MDHEN and CDR2 SYDVKM. CDR3 protein: CASSSLGTRMQYF. The CDR3, as DNA: TGTGCCAGCAGTTCCCTTGGGACACGGATGCAGTATTTT.

The gene calls are TRBV5-5 and TRBJ2-5; D remains ambiguous. This CDR3 spans 15 amino acids. Germline lookup yields CDR1 SGHKS and CDR2 YYEKEE (reference sequence). The germline V and J ends were trimmed by 1 base and 1 base, with 11 bases remaining between them. The CDR3 here is CASSLQVGRQETQYF. The DNA for the CDR3 is TGTGCCAGCAGCTTGCAGGTCGGCCGCCAAGAGACCCAGTACTTC.

The V and J genes are TRBV19 and TRBJ2-5; 7 nucleotides line up with TRBD1. V was pared by 2 bases and J by 4 bases, with 4 bases of the junction left unmatched. This CDR3 comprises 14 residues. Germline CDR1 is LNHDA and CDR2 is SQIVND (reference sequence). CDR3 nucleotides: TGTGCCAGTAGTATAAGCAGGGGGAGAGAGACCCAGTACTTC. Amino acids: CASSISRGRETQYF.

This clone has a handful of counts. This chain links TRBV5-1 with TRBJ2-1, with D maybe TRBD2 (5 bases). Germline V gene lookup returns CDR1 SGHRS and CDR2 YFSETQ. The CDR3 has 14 residues. The germline V and J ends were trimmed by 0 bases and 3 bases, with 7 bases remaining between them. CDR3 amino acids: CASSLGENYNEQFF. CDR3 bases: TGCGCCAGCAGCTTGGGGGAGAACTACAATGAGCAGTTCTTC.

V and J are TRBV7-3 and TRBJ2-3; D is possibly TRBD2 (6 bases). The CDR3 runs 13 residues. Trimming took off 1 base at V and 6 bases at J, with 8 bases between the two ends. Germline CDR1 is SGHTA and CDR2 is FQGTGA. Written as DNA, the CDR3 is TGTGCCAGCAGCTTAATTGGGAGGGATACGCAGTATTTT. Amino acids: CASSLIGRDTQYF.